These 13 T cell receptor beta chains came from one sample sequenced in a study of T cells in localized non-small cell lung cancer. Only in-frame clones appear in the TCRdb table, and some are missing; sequencing was by immunoSEQ multiplex PCR. This sample has around 83,000 clones, with around three quarters found just once. Source: PBMCs, taken before any cancer treatment. The receptors come from a man between 40 and 70 years old with stage II squamous cell lung carcinoma.

The chain couples TRBV9 to TRBJ1-3; D unclear. Trimming removed 7 bases from V and 0 bases from J, with 11 bases in between. This CDR3 region has 14 residues. Germline CDR1 SGDLS, CDR2 YYNGEE. DNA for the CDR3: TGTGCCAGCGGGAGTTACCCCTCTGGAAACACCATATATTTT. It specifies CASGSYPSGNTIYF.

This sequence joins TRBV5-1 and TRBJ1-1; 7 nucleotides align to TRBD1. The CDR3 is 17 amino acids. Trimming took 0 bases from V and 4 from J; bases not matched to a gene: 12. Germline CDR1 SGHRS, CDR2 YFSETQ. The CDR3 region has the DNA TGCGCCAGCAGCTTGGACGGCCAGGGGGTACGGGGCACTGAAGCTTTCTTT. As protein: CASSLDGQGVRGTEAFF.

The V and J genes are TRBV18 and TRBJ1-1; D is uncertain. The CDR3 runs to 15 residues. CDR1 and CDR2 from the germline V gene are KGHSH and LQKENI. V gave up 0 bases and J gave up 4 bases, with 12 bases separating them. The DNA for the CDR3 is TGTGCCAGCTCACCACCGGCGGCGCTGGGCACTGAAGCTTTCTTT. Amino acid sequence: CASSPPAALGTEAFF.

The chain carries TRBV5-1 and TRBJ2-7; 8 bases map to TRBD1. Germline CDR1 reads SGHRS; CDR2 reads YFSETQ. The CDR3 extends over 13 amino acids. The V segment lost 5 bases and the J segment 3 bases; nucleotides outside the gene matches: 4. The CDR3 coding sequence is TGCGCCAGCAGTTTCGACAGGGGCTACGAGCAGTACTTC. This codes for CASSFDRGYEQYF.

This chain uses TRBV5-1 with TRBJ1-2; TRBD1 matches 7 bases. This CDR3 is 15 amino acids long. V gave up 0 bases and J gave up 2 bases; unmatched junction bases: 4. Per the germline V gene, CDR1 is SGHRS and CDR2 is YFSETQ. CDR3 amino acids: CASSLAGTANYGYTF. Here the CDR3 DNA reads TGCGCCAGCAGCTTGGCCGGGACAGCCAACTATGGCTACACCTTC.

The chain carries TRBV5-1 and TRBJ2-1, with 7 bases matching TRBD1. Germline lookup yields CDR1 SGHRS and CDR2 YFSETQ. V shed 3 bases and J 8 bases; nucleotides not matched to a gene: 5. The CDR3 has 13 amino acids. The CDR3 region has the DNA TGCGCCAGCAGCTATTACAGGGGCGATGAGCAGTTCTTC. It yields the protein CASSYYRGDEQFF.

The V call is TRBV6-5, the J call TRBJ2-5; D is unresolved. The V end was cut by 0 bases, the J end by 0 bases, with 5 bases between. Germline CDR1 MNHEY, CDR2 SVGAGI. The CDR3 is 14 residues long. CDR3 protein: CASSYSRNQETQYF. The CDR3 coding sequence is TGTGCCAGCAGTTACTCGAGGAACCAAGAGACCCAGTACTTC.

The rearrangement links TRBV28 to TRBJ2-7; D remains ambiguous. The CDR3 is 13 residues long. V was pared by 4 bases and J by 6 bases, with 13 bases between. CDR1 is MDHEN and CDR2 is SYDVKM in the germline V gene. CDR3: CASSSLYWSEQYF. In DNA, the CDR3 is TGTGCCAGCAGTTCCCTCTACTGGAGCGAGCAGTACTTC.

This rearrangement joins TRBV30 to TRBJ2-7; a possible D gene is TRBD1 (5 bases). Trimming pared 2 bases from V and 2 bases from J, leaving 13 bases between. The V gene's germline CDR1 is GTSNPN and CDR2 SVGIG (reference sequence). CDR3 length equals 14 residues. This CDR3 reads CAWSWALGAYEQYF. In DNA, the CDR3 is TGTGCCTGGAGTTGGGCCCTAGGGGCCTACGAGCAGTACTTC.

In DNA form, the CDR3 reads TGTGCCAGCAGCCCGTCTGGCGGTCCAGTTCAAGAGACCCAGTACTTC. This encodes CASSPSGGPVQETQYF. V is TRBV14 and J is TRBJ2-5; D gene unclear. This CDR3 comprises 16 residues. Trimming shortened V by 4 bases and J by 2 bases, and 17 bases separated the two germline ends. Germline V CDR1 and CDR2: SGHDN, FVKESK.

The V and J genes are TRBV4-1 and TRBJ2-7; D is unresolved. Germline V gives CDR1 MGHRA, CDR2 YSYEKL. V was cut by 0 bases and J by 6 bases, with 9 bases left in between. The CDR3 loop spans 13 amino acids. CDR3 in amino acids: CASSQELGREQYF. The CDR3 DNA is TGCGCCAGCAGCCAAGAATTAGGGCGCGAGCAGTACTTC.

The CDR3: CAWSVVGISEKLFF. The CDR3 DNA follows: TGTGCCTGGAGTGTTGTCGGGATCAGCGAAAAACTGTTTTTT. The rearrangement uses TRBV30 and TRBJ1-4; D is unclear. Trimming took off 0 bases at V and 8 bases at J, with 13 bases between the two ends. In germline, CDR1 is GTSNPN, CDR2 SVGIG (reference sequence). The CDR3 runs 14 residues.

The genes are TRBV5-6 and TRBJ2-3; TRBD1 matches at 8 bases. The V gene end was trimmed by 4 bases and the J gene end by 0 bases; junction bases not matched to a gene: 4. Germline CDR1 is SGHDT and CDR2 is YYEEEE. The CDR3 is 15 residues long. CDR3 protein: CASSRDRRSTDTQYF. The CDR3 DNA sequence: TGTGCCAGCAGCAGGGACAGGCGAAGCACAGATACGCAGTATTTT.